Listed below are T cell receptor beta chains from one sample, sequenced in a study of blood T cell repertoires in COVID-19. Generated by immunoSEQ multiplex PCR, the TCRdb table keeps only in-frame clones and is missing some. The top ten clones hold 3.7% of a sample with roughly 130,000 clones, around nine tenths of them seen once. The material sequenced was peripheral blood. The receptors come from a man over 45 with active COVID-19. Both conserved end residues are part of each CDR3. The D gene is left open where the match is weak. Clone size is shown for a subset of rows, as once, few, many or a class of expanded clone.

d_call: TRBD2; v_call: TRBV19; j_call: TRBJ2-3; clone_size: .; cdr3_nt: TGTGCCAGTAGTTCTAGCGGGAGGGCCCTATATACGCAGTATTTT; cdr3_aa: CASSSSGRALYTQYF
d_call: TRBD1; v_call: TRBV9; j_call: TRBJ2-7; clone_size: .; cdr3_nt: TGTGCCAGCAGCCCGGGACAGGGTACCTACGAGCAGTACTTC; cdr3_aa: CASSPGQGTYEQYF
d_call: TRBD1; v_call: TRBV7-3; j_call: TRBJ2-2; clone_size: .; cdr3_nt: TGTGCCAGCAGCCCAAGCCTTAGACAGGGACGGACCGGGGAGCTGTTTTTT; cdr3_aa: CASSPSLRQGRTGELFF
d_call: .; v_call: TRBV25-1; j_call: TRBJ1-5; clone_size: .; cdr3_nt: TGTGCCAGCAGTGAAGGAGAACGACAGCCCCAGCATTTT; cdr3_aa: CASSEGERQPQHF
d_call: TRBD1; v_call: TRBV7-8; j_call: TRBJ1-4; clone_size: .; cdr3_nt: TGTGCCAGCAGCCTCCGGGACAGGGTAAACACTAATGAAAAACTGTTTTTT; cdr3_aa: CASSLRDRVNTNEKLFF
d_call: .; v_call: TRBV5-1; j_call: TRBJ2-5; clone_size: once; cdr3_nt: TGCGCCAGCAGCTTGGGGCCTCAAGAGACCCAGTACTTC; cdr3_aa: CASSLGPQETQYF
d_call: .; v_call: TRBV5-4; j_call: TRBJ1-2; clone_size: .; cdr3_nt: TGTGCCAGCAGCTTGGGTGGACAGACAGATGGCTACACCTTC; cdr3_aa: CASSLGGQTDGYTF
d_call: .; v_call: TRBV7-2; j_call: TRBJ2-1; clone_size: .; cdr3_nt: TGTGCCAGCAGCTCTACTAGCCTCTCCCCAATTGAGCAGTTCTTC; cdr3_aa: CASSSTSLSPIEQFF
d_call: .; v_call: TRBV5-4; j_call: TRBJ2-1; clone_size: once; cdr3_nt: TGTGCCAGCAGCTTAGGCGAGGCCGGTGAGCAGTTCTTC; cdr3_aa: CASSLGEAGEQFF
d_call: .; v_call: TRBV18; j_call: TRBJ2-1; clone_size: .; cdr3_nt: TGTGCCAGCTTCCGGACTGGAACCTATGAGCAGTTCTTC; cdr3_aa: CASFRTGTYEQFF
d_call: .; v_call: TRBV24-1; j_call: TRBJ2-5; clone_size: once; cdr3_nt: TGTGCCACCAGTGAACCCCCCCCCGGAGAGACCCAGTACTTC; cdr3_aa: CATSEPPPGETQYF
d_call: TRBD1; v_call: TRBV5-1; j_call: TRBJ1-1; clone_size: .; cdr3_nt: TGCGCCAGCAGCCCTGGACAGGGTGAAGCTTTCTTT; cdr3_aa: CASSPGQGEAFF
d_call: .; v_call: TRBV12-3/TRBV12-4; j_call: TRBJ2-1; clone_size: .; cdr3_nt: TGTGCCAGCAGTCTTATGAGCCGTATTGAGCAGTTCTTC; cdr3_aa: CASSLMSRIEQFF
d_call: TRBD1; v_call: TRBV12-3/TRBV12-4; j_call: TRBJ1-5; clone_size: .; cdr3_nt: TGTGCCAGCAGTTTAGGACAGGGTCAGCATTTT; cdr3_aa: CASSLGQGQHF
d_call: .; v_call: TRBV5-5; j_call: TRBJ1-3; clone_size: .; cdr3_nt: TGTGCCAGCAGCCTCGCGGGAGAGGGAAACACCATATATTTT; cdr3_aa: CASSLAGEGNTIYF
d_call: .; v_call: TRBV3-1/TRBV3-2; j_call: TRBJ1-2; clone_size: .; cdr3_nt: TGTGCCAGCAGCCATCAGGGCTCCTATGGCTACACCTTC; cdr3_aa: CASSHQGSYGYTF
d_call: .; v_call: TRBV4-1; j_call: TRBJ2-5; clone_size: .; cdr3_nt: TGCGCCAGCAGCCAAGATCCCGGACTCCAAGAGACCCAGTACTTC; cdr3_aa: CASSQDPGLQETQYF
d_call: TRBD1; v_call: TRBV15; j_call: TRBJ2-1; clone_size: once; cdr3_nt: TGTGCCACCAGCAGAGAACCGGGACAGGGGGCGAGGAATGAGCAGTTCTTC; cdr3_aa: CATSREPGQGARNEQFF
d_call: .; v_call: TRBV19; j_call: TRBJ1-4; clone_size: .; cdr3_nt: TGTGCCAGTACCCTAGGACAGCATAATGAAAAACTGTTTTTT; cdr3_aa: CASTLGQHNEKLFF
d_call: TRBD1; v_call: TRBV6-5; j_call: TRBJ1-2; clone_size: .; cdr3_nt: TGTGCCAGCAGTTACGGACAGGATAACTATGGCTACACCTTC; cdr3_aa: CASSYGQDNYGYTF
d_call: .; v_call: TRBV2; j_call: TRBJ2-5; clone_size: .; cdr3_nt: TGTGCCAGCAGTGCTCTAACCGGGCAAGAGACCCAGTACTTC; cdr3_aa: CASSALTGQETQYF
d_call: .; v_call: TRBV6-5; j_call: TRBJ1-3; clone_size: few; cdr3_nt: TGTGCCAGCAGAGAGGCAGGGGGAAACACCATATATTTT; cdr3_aa: CASREAGGNTIYF
d_call: .; v_call: TRBV7-8; j_call: TRBJ1-5; clone_size: .; cdr3_nt: TGTGCCAGCAGCTTAGATGGTCTAAATCAGCCCCAGCATTTT; cdr3_aa: CASSLDGLNQPQHF
d_call: TRBD1; v_call: TRBV6-5; j_call: TRBJ1-2; clone_size: .; cdr3_nt: TGTGCCAGCAGTTACCCTGGACAGGGGAGGAGTGGCTACACCTTC; cdr3_aa: CASSYPGQGRSGYTF
d_call: .; v_call: TRBV9; j_call: TRBJ1-2; clone_size: .; cdr3_nt: TGTGCCAGCAGCGTAGAGGACAGTTATGGCTACACCTTC; cdr3_aa: CASSVEDSYGYTF
d_call: .; v_call: TRBV5-4; j_call: TRBJ2-1; clone_size: .; cdr3_nt: TGTGCCAGCAGCTTGGGACAGGACGCCTACAATGAGCAGTTCTTC; cdr3_aa: CASSLGQDAYNEQFF
d_call: .; v_call: TRBV14; j_call: TRBJ2-3; clone_size: .; cdr3_nt: TGTGCCAGCAGCCAACCGGGTTTATACACAGATACGCAGTATTTT; cdr3_aa: CASSQPGLYTDTQYF
d_call: TRBD1; v_call: TRBV7-9; j_call: TRBJ1-3; clone_size: .; cdr3_nt: TGTGCCAGCAGCTCCTCCAGGTCTGACAGGGGTGGAAACACCATATATTTT; cdr3_aa: CASSSSRSDRGGNTIYF
d_call: .; v_call: TRBV9; j_call: TRBJ1-6; clone_size: .; cdr3_nt: TGTGCCAGCAGCGTAGAGGCCAGGGCTAATTCACCCCTCCACTTT; cdr3_aa: CASSVEARANSPLHF
d_call: TRBD1; v_call: TRBV19; j_call: TRBJ1-5; clone_size: .; cdr3_nt: TGTGCCAGTAATAAATTCCTGGGGCAGGGGGAAAGGAGCAATCAGCCCCAGCATTTT; cdr3_aa: CASNKFLGQGERSNQPQHF
d_call: .; v_call: TRBV19; j_call: TRBJ1-4; clone_size: once; cdr3_nt: TGTGCCAGTGTCGACAGGCTAAATGAAAAACTGTTTTTT; cdr3_aa: CASVDRLNEKLFF
d_call: .; v_call: TRBV7-9; j_call: TRBJ1-1; clone_size: few; cdr3_nt: TGTGCCAGCAGCTTCGGCACTGAAGCTTTCTTT; cdr3_aa: CASSFGTEAFF
d_call: TRBD1; v_call: TRBV28; j_call: TRBJ1-5; clone_size: .; cdr3_nt: TGTGCCAGCACCCCGGCGGCAGGGGGCAGGAAGCCCCAGCATTTT; cdr3_aa: CASTPAAGGRKPQHF
d_call: .; v_call: TRBV7-2; j_call: TRBJ2-3; clone_size: .; cdr3_nt: TGTGCCAGCAGCGCCGACAGGAAGAACACAGATACGCAGTATTTT; cdr3_aa: CASSADRKNTDTQYF
d_call: .; v_call: TRBV12-3/TRBV12-4; j_call: TRBJ2-2; clone_size: .; cdr3_nt: TGTGCCAGCAGTCTCAACTCATACGGGGAGCTGTTTTTT; cdr3_aa: CASSLNSYGELFF